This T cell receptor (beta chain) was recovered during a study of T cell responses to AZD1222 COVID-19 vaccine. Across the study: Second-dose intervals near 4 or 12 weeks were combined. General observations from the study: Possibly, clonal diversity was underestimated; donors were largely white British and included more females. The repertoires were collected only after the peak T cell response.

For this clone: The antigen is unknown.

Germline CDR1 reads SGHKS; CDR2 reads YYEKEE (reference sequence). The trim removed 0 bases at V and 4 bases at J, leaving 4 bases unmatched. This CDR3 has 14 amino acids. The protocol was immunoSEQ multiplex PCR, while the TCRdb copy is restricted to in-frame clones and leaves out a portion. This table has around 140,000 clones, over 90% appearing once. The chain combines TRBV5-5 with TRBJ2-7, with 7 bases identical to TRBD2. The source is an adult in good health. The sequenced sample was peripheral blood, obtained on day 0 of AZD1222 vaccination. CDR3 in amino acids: CASSLDTSEYEQYF. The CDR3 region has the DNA TGTGCCAGCAGCTTGGATACTAGCGAGTACGAGCAGTACTTC.